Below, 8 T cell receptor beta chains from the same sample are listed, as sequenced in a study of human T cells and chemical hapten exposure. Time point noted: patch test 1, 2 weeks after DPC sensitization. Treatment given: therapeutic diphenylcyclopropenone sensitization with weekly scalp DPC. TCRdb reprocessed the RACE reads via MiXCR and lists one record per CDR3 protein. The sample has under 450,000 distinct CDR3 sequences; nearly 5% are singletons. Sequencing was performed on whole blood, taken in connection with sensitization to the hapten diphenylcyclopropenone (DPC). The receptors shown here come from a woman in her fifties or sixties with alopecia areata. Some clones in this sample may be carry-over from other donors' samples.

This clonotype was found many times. The CDR3 DNA reads TGTGCCAGCAGTTACGGACTAGCGGGAGCCTACGAGCAGTACTTC. Translating it yields CASSYGLAGAYEQYF. This rearrangement joins TRBV6-2 or TRBV6-3 to TRBJ2-7, with 13 bases lining up with TRBD2. V was pared by 2 bases and J by 2 bases, with 0 bases of the junction left unmatched. CDR1 is MNHEY and CDR2 is SVGEGT in the germline V gene. The CDR3 has 15 amino acids.

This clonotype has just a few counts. CDR3 sequence reads: CASSLTAAGGYNEQFF. The CDR3 region has the DNA TGCGCCAGCAGCTTGACAGCGGCAGGGGGCTACAATGAGCAGTTCTTC. This sequence joins TRBV5-1 and TRBJ2-1; 7 nucleotides agree with TRBD1. V dropped 1 base and J dropped 3; count of bases not matched to a gene: 7. CDR1 and CDR2 from the germline V gene are SGHRS and YFSETQ. The CDR3 contains 16 residues.

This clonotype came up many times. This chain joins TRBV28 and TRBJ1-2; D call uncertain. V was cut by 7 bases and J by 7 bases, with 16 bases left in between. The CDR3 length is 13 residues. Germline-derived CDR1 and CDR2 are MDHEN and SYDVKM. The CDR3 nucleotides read TGTGCCAGCACCCTTCCCATCCGTGGTGGCTACACCTTC. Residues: CASTLPIRGGYTF.

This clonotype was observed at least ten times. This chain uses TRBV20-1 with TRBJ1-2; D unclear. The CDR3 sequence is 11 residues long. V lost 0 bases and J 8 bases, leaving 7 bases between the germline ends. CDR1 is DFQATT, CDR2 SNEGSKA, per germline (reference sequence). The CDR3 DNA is TGCAGTGCTAGAGAGGGAGGAGGCTACACCTTC. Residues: CSAREGGGYTF.

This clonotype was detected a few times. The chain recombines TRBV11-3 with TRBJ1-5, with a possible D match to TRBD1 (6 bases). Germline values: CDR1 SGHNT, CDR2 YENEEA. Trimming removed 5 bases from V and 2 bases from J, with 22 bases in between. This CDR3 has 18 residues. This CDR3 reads CASSPPNRARNGNQPQHF. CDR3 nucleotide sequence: TGTGCCAGCAGCCCCCCTAACAGGGCCCGTAATGGCAATCAGCCCCAGCATTTT.

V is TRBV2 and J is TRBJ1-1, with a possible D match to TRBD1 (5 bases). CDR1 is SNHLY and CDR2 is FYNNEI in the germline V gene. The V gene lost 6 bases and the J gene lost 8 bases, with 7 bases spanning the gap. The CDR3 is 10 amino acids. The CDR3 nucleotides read TGTGCCAGCAGAGCAGGGGAAGCTTTCTTT. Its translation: CASRAGEAFF.

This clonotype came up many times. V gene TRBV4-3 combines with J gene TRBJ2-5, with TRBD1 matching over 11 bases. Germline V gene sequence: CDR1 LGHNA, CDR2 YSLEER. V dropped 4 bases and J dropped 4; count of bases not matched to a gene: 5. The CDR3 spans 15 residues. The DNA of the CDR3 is TGCGCCAGCAGCCGTGGACAGGGGGCTGGAGAGACCCAGTACTTC. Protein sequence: CASSRGQGAGETQYF.

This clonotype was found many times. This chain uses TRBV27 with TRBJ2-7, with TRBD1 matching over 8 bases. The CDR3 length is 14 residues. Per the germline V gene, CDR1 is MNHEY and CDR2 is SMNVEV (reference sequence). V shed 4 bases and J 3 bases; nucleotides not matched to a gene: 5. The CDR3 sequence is CASSWTGKGYEQYF. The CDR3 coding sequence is TGTGCCAGCAGTTGGACAGGGAAAGGCTACGAGCAGTACTTC.